These 19 T cell receptor beta chains originate from one sample sequenced in a study of response to subunit inactivated influenza vaccine. MiXCR, run by TCRdb on the RT-PCR reads, gives a single entry per CDR3 protein. The top ten clones hold 9.5% to 11% of a sample with about 570,000 distinct CDR3 sequences, approximately 10% of them seen once. The same data also contributed to another study, on T cells expressing NK-cell markers. That source reports: TCR beta libraries carry UMIs added by 5'RACE template switching.

The specimen was PBMCs from blood, collected on the day of vaccination. The receptor set was obtained from a man aged 50-60 years who received an inactivated influenza vaccine.

The J gene is TRBJ1-5, the V gene TRBV28; 8 bases are a match to TRBD1. Trimming cost V 5 bases and J 7 bases; bases outside gene matches: 10. The germline gives CDR1 MDHEN, CDR2 SYDVKM. The CDR3 has 15 amino acids. The CDR3 spells CASSPRTGWGQPQHF. CDR3 DNA sequence: TGTGCCAGCAGTCCGAGGACAGGGTGGGGGCAGCCCCAGCATTTT. The full variable domain, its missing parts supplied by reference TRBV28 and TRBJ1-5, is DVKVTQSSRYLVKRTGEKVFLECVQDMDHENMFWYRQDPGLGLRLIYFSYDVKMKEKGDIPEGYSVSREKKERFSLILESASTNQTSMYLCASSPRTGWGQPQHFGDGTRLSIL.

This clonotype was detected many times. V is TRBV20-1 and J is TRBJ2-3; D perhaps matches TRBD1 (6 bases). The CDR3 covers 12 residues. V lost 6 bases to trimming and J lost 6 bases, with 13 bases between them. Looked up from germline, CDR1 is DFQATT and CDR2 is SNEGSKA (reference sequence). This chain's CDR3 is CSAPPGADTQYF. In DNA form, the CDR3 reads TGCAGTGCCCCTCCAGGGGCCGATACGCAGTATTTT.

V usage is TRBV7-8 and J usage is TRBJ2-7; D gene unclear. CDR3 size: 15 residues. Trimming stripped 1 base from V and 3 bases from J, with 13 bases between. In germline, CDR1 is SGHVS, CDR2 FQNEAQ. The CDR3 DNA sequence: TGTGCCAGCAGCTTAGAGTACTCGTCGAGCTACGAGCAGTACTTC. Amino acids: CASSLEYSSSYEQYF.

This clonotype was seen a handful of times. V is TRBV9 and J is TRBJ2-7; 9 bases fit TRBD2. Unmatched junction bases numbered 6, after V lost 4 bases and J lost 7 bases. CDR1 and CDR2 from the germline V gene are SGDLS and YYNGEE. The CDR3 is made up of 13 amino acids. The CDR3 region is CASSSGLAFEQYF. CDR3 DNA: TGTGCCAGCAGCTCAGGACTAGCGTTTGAGCAGTACTTC. Using reference TRBV9 and TRBJ2-7 for the parts outside the CDR3, the full variable domain is DSGVTQTPKHLITATGQRVTLRCSPRSGDLSVYWYQQSLDQGLQFLIQYYNGEERAKGNILERFSAQQFPDLHSELNLSSLELGDSALYFCASSSGLAFEQYFGPGTRLTVT.

This clonotype was detected a few times. The V call is TRBV9, the J call TRBJ2-7; D remains ambiguous. The ends were cut back, 1 base at V and 0 bases at J, with 8 bases in the middle. Germline-derived CDR1 and CDR2 are SGDLS and YYNGEE. CDR3 length equals 14 residues. In DNA form, the CDR3 reads TGTGCCAGCAGCGTATCTCCAAGCTCCTACGAGCAGTACTTC. Its protein is CASSVSPSSYEQYF.

CDR3 region: CASSVSGGSYSYNEQFF. The CDR3 nucleotides are TGTGCCAGCAGCGTAAGCGGGGGGTCCTACTCCTACAATGAGCAGTTCTTC. The chain links TRBV9 to TRBJ2-1; 9 bases agree with TRBD2. The CDR3 contains 17 residues. Germline CDR1 reads SGDLS; CDR2 reads YYNGEE. Trimming at V came to 1 base and at J to 0 bases, leaving 5 bases not matched to a gene.

The V and J genes are TRBV19 and TRBJ2-1; 10 positions match TRBD2. The CDR3 has 15 amino acids. J was trimmed by 7 bases and V by 6 bases; bases with no gene match: 9. The V gene's germline CDR1 is LNHDA and CDR2 SQIVND (reference sequence). The CDR3 protein is CASSQLAGAHNEQFF. CDR3 coding DNA: TGTGCCAGTAGCCAGCTAGCGGGAGCACATAATGAGCAGTTCTTC.

The V call is TRBV24-1, the J call TRBJ2-7; 12 bases align to TRBD2. The germline gives CDR1 KGHDR, CDR2 SFDVKD. The CDR3 sequence is 15 residues long. V shed 3 bases, J shed 2 bases, and the junction held 1 base outside the gene matches. The CDR3 sequence is CATSDPSGGAYEQYF. The CDR3 bases are TGTGCCACCAGTGATCCTAGCGGGGGGGCCTACGAGCAGTACTTC.

The rearrangement joins TRBV12-3 or TRBV12-4 to TRBJ1-4, with 11 positions matching TRBD1. Germline trimming cut 2 bases from V and 4 bases from J; bases unmatched to any gene: 9. The CDR3 spans 18 residues. As DNA, the CDR3 is TGTGCCAGCAGTTTATACGCCGGGACAGGGGGGCTTAATGAAAAACTGTTTTTT. Protein product: CASSLYAGTGGLNEKLFF.

This chain links TRBV4-2 with TRBJ1-4; D possibly corresponds to TRBD1 (6 bases). CDR1 is LGHNA, CDR2 YNFKEQ, per germline. V was clipped by 4 bases and J by 3 bases, with 15 bases between them. This CDR3 has 16 amino acids. The CDR3 region is CASSPRGWGANEKLFF. DNA for the CDR3: TGTGCCAGCAGCCCCAGGGGATGGGGAGCTAATGAAAAACTGTTTTTT.

This clonotype occurred a few times. The J gene is TRBJ2-3, the V gene TRBV20-1; 8 bases fit TRBD2. The CDR3 is made up of 16 amino acids. The germline V gene encodes CDR1 DFQATT and CDR2 SNEGSKA (reference sequence). V lost 1 base, J lost 3 bases, and 9 bases stayed unmatched. CDR3 sequence: CSARGSPAGVTDTQYF. Here the CDR3 DNA reads TGCAGTGCTAGAGGTTCCCCAGCGGGAGTTACAGATACGCAGTATTTT.

This clonotype was detected a few times. The chain recombines TRBV7-6 with TRBJ2-7; 8 bases agree with TRBD1. With V trimmed by 5 bases and J by 0 bases, 9 bases remained unmatched. The CDR3 is made up of 16 amino acids. In germline, CDR1 is SGHVS, CDR2 FNYEAQ. The CDR3 here is CASSAKPGQASYEQYF. The CDR3 nucleotides are TGTGCCAGCAGCGCAAAGCCGGGACAGGCCTCCTACGAGCAGTACTTC.

This chain links TRBV12-3 or TRBV12-4 with TRBJ2-7; TRBD2 matches 7 bases. J lost 2 bases, V lost 7 bases, and 5 bases had no gene match. The CDR3 has 13 residues. The chain's CDR3 is CASTSRGAYEQYF. As DNA, the CDR3 is TGTGCCAGCACCTCTCGGGGGGCCTACGAGCAGTACTTC.

This clonotype occurred a few times. The chain links TRBV11-2 to TRBJ1-6; 7 bases fit TRBD1. Germline CDR1 reads SGHAT; CDR2 reads FQNNGV. The J segment lost 5 bases and the V segment lost 3 bases, leaving 7 bases of the junction unmatched. This CDR3 spans 16 amino acids. In nucleotides, the CDR3 is TGTGCCAGCAGCTTGGTGTTACAGGGGAATAATTCACCCCTCCACTTT. Its protein product is CASSLVLQGNNSPLHF.

The chain joins TRBV7-8 to TRBJ2-3, with D hard to call. The CDR3 spans 15 residues. Germline V CDR1 and CDR2: SGHVS, FQNEAQ. V was pared by 0 bases and J by 1 base, with 8 bases between. CDR3 residues: CASSLAAFGTDTQYF. The CDR3 DNA is TGTGCCAGCAGCTTAGCCGCGTTTGGCACAGATACGCAGTATTTT. The full variable domain, in which reference TRBV7-8 and TRBJ2-3 provide the parts outside the CDR3, is GAGVSQSPRYKVAKRGQDVALRCDPISGHVSLFWYQQALGQGPEFLTYFQNEAQLDKSGLPSDRFFAERPEGSVSTLKIQRTQQEDSAVYLCASSLAAFGTDTQYFGPGTRLTVL.

This clonotype has ten or more counts. This sequence joins TRBV11-1 and TRBJ1-6, with 8 bases lining up with TRBD1. This CDR3 is 15 amino acids long. J lost 6 bases, V lost 4 bases, and 5 bases had no gene match. Germline V gives CDR1 SGHAT, CDR2 FQDESV (reference sequence). CDR3 protein: CASSWDGQGNSPLHF. CDR3 DNA: TGTGCCAGCAGCTGGGATGGACAGGGTAATTCACCCCTCCACTTT.

This clonotype was counted a few times. This chain connects TRBV7-9 to TRBJ1-1; maybe TRBD1 (6 bases). There are 17 residues in the CDR3. Looked up from germline, CDR1 is SEHNR and CDR2 is FQNEAQ (reference sequence). Trimming took 1 base from V and 6 from J, leaving 21 bases between them. Written as DNA, the CDR3 is TGTGCCAGCAGCTTAGAGGGGTTGGGCAGGGGAGCGGCTGAAGCTTTCTTT. This sequence encodes CASSLEGLGRGAAEAFF.

V gene TRBV18 combines with J gene TRBJ2-2; D may be TRBD1 (6 bases). Germline CDR1 is KGHSH and CDR2 is LQKENI. This CDR3 is built from 14 residues. V lost 8 bases, J lost 6 bases, and 16 bases lay in between. The CDR3 loop reads CASAQNEGAGELFF. CDR3 nucleotides: TGTGCCAGCGCCCAAAACGAGGGGGCCGGGGAGCTGTTTTTT.

The V call is TRBV12-3 or TRBV12-4, the J call TRBJ2-2; 7 positions agree with TRBD2. The CDR3 is made up of 14 amino acids. V shed 5 bases, J shed 7 bases, and the junction held 7 bases outside the gene matches. The chain's CDR3 is CASSPGTTLGELFF. As DNA, the CDR3 is TGTGCCAGCAGTCCCGGGACTACTCTCGGGGAGCTGTTTTTT.